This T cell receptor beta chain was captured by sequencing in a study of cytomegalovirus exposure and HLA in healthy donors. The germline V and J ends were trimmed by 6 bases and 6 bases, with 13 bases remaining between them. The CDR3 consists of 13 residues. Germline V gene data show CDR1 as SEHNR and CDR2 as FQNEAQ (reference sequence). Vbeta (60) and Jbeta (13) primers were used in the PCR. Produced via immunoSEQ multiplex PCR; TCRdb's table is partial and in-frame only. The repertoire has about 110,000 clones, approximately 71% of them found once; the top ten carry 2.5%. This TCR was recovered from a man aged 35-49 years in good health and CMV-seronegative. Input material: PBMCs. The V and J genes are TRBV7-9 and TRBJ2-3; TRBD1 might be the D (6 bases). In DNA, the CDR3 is TGTGCCAGCAGATCGATGGGGGCGGATACGCAGTATTTT. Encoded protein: CASRSMGADTQYF.